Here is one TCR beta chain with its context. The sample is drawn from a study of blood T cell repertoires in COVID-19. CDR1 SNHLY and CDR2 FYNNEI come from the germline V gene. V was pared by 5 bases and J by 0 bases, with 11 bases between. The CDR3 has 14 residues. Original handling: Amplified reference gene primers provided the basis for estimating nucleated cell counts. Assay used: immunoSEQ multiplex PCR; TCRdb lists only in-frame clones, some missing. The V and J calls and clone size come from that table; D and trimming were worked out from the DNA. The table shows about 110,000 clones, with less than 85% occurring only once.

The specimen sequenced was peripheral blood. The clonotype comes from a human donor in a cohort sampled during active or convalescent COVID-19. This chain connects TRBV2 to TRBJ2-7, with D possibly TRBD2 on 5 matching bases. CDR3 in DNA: TGTGCCAGCAGTTTTGAGGGATTCTCCTACGAGCAGTACTTC. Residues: CASSFEGFSYEQYF.